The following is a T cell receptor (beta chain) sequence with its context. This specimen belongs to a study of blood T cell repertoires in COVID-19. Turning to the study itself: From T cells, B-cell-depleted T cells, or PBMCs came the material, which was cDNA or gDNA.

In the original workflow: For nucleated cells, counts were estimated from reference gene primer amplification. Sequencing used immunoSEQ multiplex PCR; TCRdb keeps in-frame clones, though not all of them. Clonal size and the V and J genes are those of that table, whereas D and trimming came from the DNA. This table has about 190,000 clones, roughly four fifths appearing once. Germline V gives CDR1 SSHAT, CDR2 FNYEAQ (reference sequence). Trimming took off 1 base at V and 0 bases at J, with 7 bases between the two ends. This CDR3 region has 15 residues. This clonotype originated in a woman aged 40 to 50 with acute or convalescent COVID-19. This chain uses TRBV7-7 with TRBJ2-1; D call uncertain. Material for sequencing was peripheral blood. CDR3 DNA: TGTGCCAGCAGCTTAGGATCGGGCTCCTACAATGAGCAGTTCTTC. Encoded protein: CASSLGSGSYNEQFF.